The 26 T cell receptor beta chains listed next were all sequenced from one sample in a study of blood T cell repertoires in COVID-19. Assay used: immunoSEQ multiplex PCR; TCRdb lists only in-frame clones, some missing. The data show fewer than 300,000 clones, roughly 90% seen once. Sequenced material: peripheral blood. Receptors were obtained from a woman aged 25 to 39 with COVID-19, enrolled during active disease.

The rearrangement links TRBV6-6 to TRBJ1-4; possible D gene TRBD1, 6 bases. The CDR3 is made up of 14 amino acids. Deletions cut 5 bases from V and 4 bases from J, with 11 bases between. Germline CDR1 and CDR2: MNHNY and SVGAGI (reference sequence). The CDR3 here is CASSGDTYNEKLFF. The CDR3 DNA reads TGTGCCAGCAGTGGGGACACCTATAATGAAAAACTGTTTTTT.

This clone was seen more than once but under ten times. The chain employs TRBV7-8 and TRBJ2-7; 7 bases match TRBD1. Germline V gene lookup returns CDR1 SGHVS and CDR2 FQNEAQ. The CDR3 sequence is 15 residues long. V trimming: 6 bases; J trimming: 2 bases; junction bases outside the gene matches: 10. CDR3: CASRPNRDSTYEQYF. The CDR3 DNA is TGTGCCAGCAGACCGAACCGGGACAGTACCTACGAGCAGTACTTC.

The rearrangement joins TRBV19 to TRBJ2-1, with D perhaps TRBD1 (5 bases). Germline CDR1 and CDR2: LNHDA and SQIVND (reference sequence). This CDR3 region has 18 residues. Deletions cut 3 bases from V and 0 bases from J, with 18 bases between. CDR3 sequence: CASSIDSYSTLSYNEQFF. The CDR3 DNA reads as TGTGCCAGTAGTATTGACAGCTACTCCACCCTCTCCTACAATGAGCAGTTCTTC.

V and J are TRBV3-1 (or the pseudogene TRBV3-2) and TRBJ2-3, with 9 bases identical to TRBD2. The CDR3 consists of 17 residues. CDR1 is LGHDT, CDR2 YNNKEL, per germline (reference sequence). J gave up 2 bases and V 4 bases, and 10 bases lay outside the gene matches. This CDR3 is CASSPELAGLYTDTQYF. As DNA, the CDR3 is TGTGCCAGCAGCCCTGAACTAGCGGGCCTATACACAGATACGCAGTATTTT.

The rearrangement joins TRBV13 to TRBJ2-1; 11 bases line up with TRBD2. This CDR3 has 18 amino acids. Trimming removed 0 bases from V and 9 bases from J; junction bases left unmatched: 13. Germline V lookup: CDR1 PRHDT, CDR2 FYEKMQ (reference sequence). The CDR3 here is CASSLGPLAGGNHPEQFF. The DNA for the CDR3 is TGTGCCAGCAGCTTAGGCCCCCTAGCGGGGGGAAACCACCCTGAGCAGTTCTTC.

This chain joins TRBV9 and TRBJ2-2; 10 nucleotides agree with TRBD1. V dropped 3 bases and J dropped 3; count of bases not matched to a gene: 17. The CDR3 totals 20 residues. Germline lookup yields CDR1 SGDLS and CDR2 YYNGEE. The CDR3: CASSGPPRTGGYGDTGELFF. In DNA form, the CDR3 reads TGTGCCAGCAGCGGACCCCCAAGGACAGGGGGATATGGGGACACCGGGGAGCTGTTTTTT.

This rearrangement joins TRBV19 to TRBJ1-5, with 9 bases lining up with TRBD1. With V trimmed by 4 bases and J by 1 base, 2 bases remained unmatched. The CDR3 consists of 15 residues. Germline lookup yields CDR1 LNHDA and CDR2 SQIVND (reference sequence). The CDR3 DNA follows: TGTGCCAGTAGTAGGGACAGGGCCAGCAATCAGCCCCAGCATTTT. This codes for CASSRDRASNQPQHF.

The chain combines TRBV2 with TRBJ2-5; D unclear. CDR1 is SNHLY, CDR2 FYNNEI, per germline. This CDR3 is built from 12 residues. Between the trimmed V and J ends, which lost 4 bases and 4 bases, there was a span of 7 bases. CDR3 residues: CASSGARETQYF. The CDR3 coding sequence is TGTGCCAGCAGTGGGGCGCGAGAGACCCAGTACTTC. The whole variable domain, filled in from reference TRBV2 and TRBJ2-5, reads EPEVTQTPSHQVTQMGQEVILRCVPISNHLYFYWYRQILGQKVEFLVSFYNNEISEKSEIFDDQFSVERPDGSNFTLKIRSTKLEDSAMYFCASSGARETQYFGPGTRLLVL.

Remarks on this clone: The germline gene is not matched at one end of the junction; a read error may be the cause. This rearrangement joins TRBV28 to TRBJ2-1, with D hard to call. Per the germline V gene, CDR1 is MDHEN and CDR2 is SYDVKM. The CDR3 spans 11 residues. The CDR3 coding sequence is TGTGCCAGCAGTTTAGGGTTAATCAGGCTCTTC. Translation gives CASSLGLIRLF.

The chain uses TRBV5-1 and TRBJ1-3; D is possibly TRBD1 (5 bases). The CDR3 covers 15 residues. CDR1 and CDR2 (germline): SGHRS, YFSETQ. The V end lost 3 bases, the J end lost 1 base, and 11 bases lay between the germline ends. The CDR3 here is CASSWKGFSGNTIYF. Here the CDR3 DNA reads TGCGCCAGCAGCTGGAAGGGGTTTTCTGGAAACACCATATATTTT.

The chain has TRBV19 and TRBJ2-1, with TRBD2 matching 8 bases. V lost 3 bases, J lost 5 bases, and 6 bases stayed unmatched. This CDR3 comprises 15 residues. Looked up from germline, CDR1 is LNHDA and CDR2 is SQIVND (reference sequence). The CDR3 DNA sequence: TGTGCCAGTAGTATTACGTCGGGGGGGGACAATGAGCAGTTCTTC. It specifies CASSITSGGDNEQFF. Filled out from reference TRBV19 and TRBJ2-1, the complete variable domain reads DGGITQSPKYLFRKEGQNVTLSCEQNLNHDAMYWYRQDPGQGLRLIYYSQIVNDFQKGDIAEGYSVSREKKESFPLTVTSAQKNPTAFYLCASSITSGGDNEQFFGPGTRLTVL.

The chain uses TRBV18 and TRBJ1-1; D is ambiguous. The V gene's germline CDR1 is KGHSH and CDR2 LQKENI. The V end lost 3 bases, the J end lost 3 bases, and 11 bases lay between the germline ends. The CDR3 loop spans 14 amino acids. CDR3 nucleotide sequence: TGTGCCAGCTCACCGCCCAGGAGGGACACTGAAGCTTTCTTT. This gives the protein CASSPPRRDTEAFF. Variable domain in full (rest from reference TRBV18 and TRBJ1-1): NAGVMQNPRHLVRRRGQEARLRCSPMKGHSHVYWYRQLPEEGLKFMVYLQKENIIDESGMPKERFSAEFPKEGPSILRIQQVVRGDSAAYFCASSPPRRDTEAFFGQGTRLTVV.

The chain carries TRBV18 and TRBJ1-3; 7 nucleotides line up with TRBD1. The CDR3 has 16 residues. Trimming took 3 bases from V and 0 from J; bases not matched to a gene: 5. Per the germline V gene, CDR1 is KGHSH and CDR2 is LQKENI. DNA for the CDR3: TGTGCCAGCTCACCCCAGACAGGGAACTCTGGAAACACCATATATTTT. It encodes CASSPQTGNSGNTIYF.

V and J are TRBV27 and TRBJ2-4, with a tentative D call TRBD1 (5 bases). The V gene's germline CDR1 is MNHEY and CDR2 SMNVEV (reference sequence). V lost 8 bases and J 6 bases, leaving 17 bases between the germline ends. The CDR3 runs 14 residues. The CDR3 loop reads CASGQAGKGNIQYF. Written as DNA, the CDR3 is TGTGCCAGCGGTCAGGCAGGGAAGGGAAACATTCAGTACTTC.

This clone was seen a single time. This chain links TRBV5-1 with TRBJ1-1; no firm D call. The CDR3 runs 12 residues. Germline assignment: CDR1 SGHRS and CDR2 YFSETQ. Trimming removed 1 base from V and 8 bases from J, with 9 bases in between. CDR3 DNA: TGCGCCAGCAGCTTGAATCAGTTCGAAGCTTTCTTT. This translates into CASSLNQFEAFF.

This clone has only a few counts. The chain is built from TRBV7-2 and TRBJ1-2; TRBD1 matches 8 bases. CDR3 length: 15 amino acids. Trimming at V came to 9 bases and at J to 1 base, leaving 10 bases not matched to a gene. Looked up from germline, CDR1 is SGHTA and CDR2 is FQGNSA. Here the CDR3 reads CASRQGNPYNYGYTF. The CDR3 nucleotides are TGTGCCAGTAGACAGGGGAACCCCTATAACTATGGCTACACCTTC. The variable domain in full, with the rest retrieved from reference TRBV7-2 and TRBJ1-2, is GAGVSQSPSNKVTEKGKDVELRCDPISGHTALYWYRQSLGQGLEFLIYFQGNSAPDKSGLPSDRFSAERTGGSVSTLTIQRTQQEDSAVYLCASRQGNPYNYGYTFGSGTRLTVV.

The chain has TRBV4-1 and TRBJ1-1, with D perhaps matching TRBD1 (5 bases). The CDR3 runs to 18 residues. CDR1 and CDR2 from the germline V gene are MGHRA and YSYEKL. Between the trimmed V and J ends, which lost 1 base and 3 bases, there was a span of 21 bases. CDR3 nucleotide sequence: TGCGCCAGCAGCCAAGCTGGGGGGAGGGGTCCAACCTACACTGAAGCTTTCTTT. Translated, it gives CASSQAGGRGPTYTEAFF.

The CDR3 is CASSFGGRNEQFF. CDR3 nucleotides: TGCGCCAGCTCATTCGGGGGGCGGAATGAGCAGTTCTTC. The J gene is TRBJ2-1, the V gene TRBV5-1; possibly TRBD2 for D (7 bases). This CDR3 is built from 13 residues. Germline-derived CDR1 and CDR2 are SGHRS and YFSETQ. V was trimmed by 7 bases and J by 7 bases, leaving 15 bases between them.

V usage is TRBV29-1 and J usage is TRBJ1-1, with 8 bases that match TRBD1. CDR3 length: 13 amino acids. Germline V gene lookup returns CDR1 SQVTM and CDR2 ANQGSEA. With 7 bases clipped from V and 7 bases from J, the junction kept 11 bases outside the gene matches. The CDR3 nucleotides are TGCAGCGCCCCATGGCAGGGGGCAGGTGAAGCTTTCTTT. Translated, it gives CSAPWQGAGEAFF. The full variable domain, in which reference TRBV29-1 and TRBJ1-1 provide the parts outside the CDR3, is SAVISQKPSRDICQRGTSLTIQCQVDSQVTMMFWYRQQPGQSLTLIATANQGSEATYESGFVIDKFPISRPNLTFSTLTVSNMSPEDSSIYLCSAPWQGAGEAFFGQGTRLTVV.

The chain uses TRBV28 and TRBJ1-5; a weak D match, TRBD1 (6 bases). CDR1 is MDHEN and CDR2 is SYDVKM in the germline V gene. V was shortened by 5 bases and J by 6 bases, with 14 bases between the two germline ends. The CDR3 totals 14 residues. CDR3 sequence: CASSLQGATQPQHF. CDR3 coding DNA: TGTGCCAGCAGTCTACAGGGTGCCACTCAGCCCCAGCATTTT. The full variable domain, in which reference TRBV28 and TRBJ1-5 provide the parts outside the CDR3, is DVKVTQSSRYLVKRTGEKVFLECVQDMDHENMFWYRQDPGLGLRLIYFSYDVKMKEKGDIPEGYSVSREKKERFSLILESASTNQTSMYLCASSLQGATQPQHFGDGTRLSIL.

The chain carries TRBV7-2 and TRBJ1-2; TRBD1 matches at 8 bases. CDR1 SGHTA and CDR2 FQGNSA come from the germline V gene. Germline trimming cut 3 bases from V and 4 bases from J; bases unmatched to any gene: 7. This CDR3 spans 15 amino acids. The CDR3 is CASSFEQGEGYGYTF. CDR3 nucleotide sequence: TGTGCCAGCAGCTTTGAACAGGGGGAGGGCTATGGCTACACCTTC.

The chain uses TRBV6-1 and TRBJ2-4; D perhaps matches TRBD1 (6 bases). The CDR3 contains 17 residues. Trimming cost V 2 bases and J 0 bases, with 14 bases left between them. CDR1 MNHNS and CDR2 SASEGT come from the germline V gene. CDR3 DNA sequence: TGTGCCAGCAGTGAAACGGACAGTCTAATAGCCAAAAACATTCAGTACTTC. It encodes CASSETDSLIAKNIQYF.

This chain joins TRBV25-1 and TRBJ2-1, with D unclear. The CDR3 length is 11 residues. The V gene lost 1 base and the J gene lost 15 bases, with 10 bases spanning the gap. CDR1 is MGHDK, CDR2 SYGVNS, per germline. For the CDR3, the DNA is TGTGCCAGCAGTGAATCCGCCCCGCGGTTCTTC. It specifies CASSESAPRFF.

This clone was observed once. V usage is TRBV5-1 and J usage is TRBJ1-1; 8 bases map to TRBD1. Germline CDR1 SGHRS, CDR2 YFSETQ. The length of the CDR3 is 16 residues. J gave up 0 bases and V 4 bases, and 8 bases lay outside the gene matches. In nucleotides, the CDR3 is TGCGCCAGCAGCCGTCCCGGGACAGGATTGAACACTGAAGCTTTCTTT. It is translated as CASSRPGTGLNTEAFF. Full variable domain (missing parts from reference TRBV5-1 and TRBJ1-1): KAGVTQTPRYLIKTRGQQVTLSCSPISGHRSVSWYQQTPGQGLQFLFEYFSETQRNKGNFPGRFSGRQFSNSRSEMNVSTLELGDSALYLCASSRPGTGLNTEAFFGQGTRLTVV.

This sequence joins TRBV5-4 and TRBJ2-4; TRBD1 aligns across 7 bases. Germline assignment: CDR1 SGHNT and CDR2 YYREEE (reference sequence). The ends lost 3 bases at V and 4 bases at J; junction bases unmatched: 4. The CDR3 length is 14 residues. The CDR3: CASSSTGIKNIQYF. CDR3 DNA: TGTGCCAGCAGCTCGACAGGGATAAAAAACATTCAGTACTTC.

As concerns this clone: An end of the junction does not agree with germline; a read error may underlie this. The chain uses TRBV13 and TRBJ2-1; 10 bases map to TRBD2. The V gene's germline CDR1 is PRHDT and CDR2 FYEKMQ (reference sequence). The CDR3 covers 15 residues. The CDR3 bases are TGTGCCAGCAGCCTAGGACTAGCGGAGGAAAATGAGCAGTTCTTC. Protein sequence: CASSLGLAEENEQFF.